This T cell receptor (beta chain) was recorded in a study of shared clonotypes between healthy human individuals. The CDR3 length is 17 residues. Per the germline V gene, CDR1 is MNHEY and CDR2 is SMNVEV (reference sequence). Trimming took 5 bases from V and 2 from J; bases not matched to a gene: 14. Using immunoSEQ multiplex PCR, the repertoire was profiled, and TCRdb retains in-frame clones only, with some absent. The repertoire consists of 2 million to 2.5 million clones, with more than 85% occurring once and the leading ten covering 0.35% to 0.45%. The J gene is TRBJ2-7, the V gene TRBV27, with 8 positions matching TRBD1. This sequence originates from a man aged 18 to 29 in good health. Some clones in this sample may be carry-over from other donors' samples. Sequenced: naive CD4+ T cells from PBMCs. The sample's subset: CD45RA+ positively selected. The CDR3, as DNA: TGTGCCAGCAGTCTCCAAAAATACAGGGGGAAGCCCTACGAGCAGTACTTC. Translating it yields CASSLQKYRGKPYEQYF.